Described below is a single TCR beta chain sequence and its context. The target antigen is unknown. The data stem from a study of cytomegalovirus exposure and HLA in healthy donors. Study-wide results and limits: CMV serostatus alone was available as immune exposure information. Sequencing probably produced one cluster of sequence variants that were highly shared. Per a later analysis, HLA-associated TCR beta chains showed more clonal expansion than other, equally common TCR beta chains.

The PCR ran on 60 Vbeta and 13 Jbeta primers. The table came from immunoSEQ multiplex PCR; TCRdb's copy has only in-frame clones and leaves some out. The profile covers tens of thousands of clones, with approximately 80% appearing a single time and approximately 5% taken by the ten largest. The CDR3 contains 14 residues. In germline, CDR1 is MRHNA, CDR2 SNTAGT. Trimming stripped 4 bases from V and 1 base from J, with 7 bases between. This chain connects TRBV6-4 to TRBJ2-2, with D maybe TRBD2 (5 bases). This receptor was taken from a man aged 25 to 40 in good health and CMV-seropositive. The sample taken for sequencing was PBMCs. This CDR3 is CASSARGNTGELFF. DNA of the CDR3: TGTGCCAGCAGTGCCCGGGGGAACACCGGGGAGCTGTTTTTT.